This TCR beta chain was identified during a study of immune evolution from preneoplasia to lung adenocarcinoma. Whole-study context: HLA loss of heterozygosity: around 6.5% AIS, about 15% MIA, around 33% ADC, none AAH.

Produced via immunoSEQ multiplex PCR; TCRdb's table is partial and in-frame only. The table has 1,500 to 2,000 clones, roughly 74% seen once; the top ten hold 16%. This TCR was recovered from a person aged 70 to 79 with lung adenocarcinoma. Sequencing used FFPE atypical adenomatous hyperplasia tissue from the lung. Subset indicated: atypical adenomatous hyperplasia (AAH), lung preneoplasia.

CDR3 sequence reads: CASSEGGGQPQHF. Written as DNA, the CDR3 is TGTGCCAGCAGTGAGGGGGGGGGTCAGCCCCAGCATTTT. The V gene is TRBV5-6, the J gene TRBJ1-5; TRBD1 might be the D (6 bases). Germline V gene lookup returns CDR1 SGHDT and CDR2 YYEEEE. The CDR3 loop spans 13 amino acids. Trimming took 5 bases from V and 6 from J, leaving 12 bases between them.